The source of this T cell receptor (beta chain) is a study of shared clonotypes between healthy human individuals. Study background: The donor group consisted of a couple of women and a few men, aged 18 to 49. Each donor's CD8 memory used one plate, CD8 naive two, each CD4 subset three.

Notes on the study in general: The diversity represented, both genetic and in exposure history, was limited by few donors.

The germline gives CDR1 SGDLS, CDR2 YYNGEE. J lost 5 bases, V lost 4 bases, and 11 bases had no gene match. CDR3 length equals 15 residues. CD45RO-negative, CCR7-selected cells formed the naive CD8 fraction, which excluded terminally differentiated effector memory CD45RA+ cells. Profiling relied on immunoSEQ multiplex PCR, and the TCRdb table lists in-frame clones only, not all of them. The sample holds 2 million to 2.5 million clones, just under 95% seen once. As concerns this clone: No antigen is known for it.

This rearrangement joins TRBV9 to TRBJ2-7; 8 bases agree with TRBD2. The TCR comes from a man between 18 and 35 years old in good health. Sequencing was carried out using naive CD8+ T cells sorted from blood. The CDR3 spells CASSPPGTSLNEQYF. CDR3 DNA: TGTGCCAGCAGCCCCCCCGGGACTAGTCTTAACGAGCAGTACTTC.